The T cell receptor (beta chain) described here comes from a study of T cell repertoires in cytomegalovirus infection. Study context: Public TCR beta signatures provided an indication of both CMV infection and a matching HLA type. Study-wide results and limits: Individuals carrying CMV plus the relevant HLA were identified by cumulative frequency of public TCR beta families. Ex vivo, HLA-C-restricted CMV-specific TCR beta clonotypes prevailed over the rest of the response.

Notes on this clonotype: The antigen remains undetermined.

The germline CDR1 and CDR2 sequences are PRHDT and FYEKMQ (reference sequence). Deletions cut 3 bases from V and 5 bases from J, with 16 bases between. The CDR3 runs 15 residues. TCRdb ran MiXCR on the reads and lists one entry per CDR3 protein. The repertoire holds about 900,000 distinct CDR3 sequences, approximately 30% seen once, with 13% in the top ten. The chain is built from TRBV13 and TRBJ2-5; D possibly corresponds to TRBD1 (5 bases). The specimen comprised cultured CD8+ T cells from PBMCs, sampled from culture after CMV antigen stimulation. The clonotype originates from a human donor in good health (CMV status not recorded). Some clones in this sample may be carry-over from other donors' samples. The DNA of the CDR3 is TGTGCCAGCAGCTTCTCAGGGATCCGCTCGGAGACCCAGTACTTC. The encoded protein is CASSFSGIRSETQYF.